One and the same sample provided the 2 T cell receptor beta chains below, sequenced in a study of spatial heterogeneity in lung cancer. TCRdb processed the 5' RACE reads anew with MiXCR; each CDR3 protein has one entry. The sample has some 110,000 distinct CDR3 sequences, 12% seen once. Stated time point: blood at routine non-recurrence follow-up after resection. Unsorted whole RNA of tumor, nontumor lung or frozen PBMC was sequenced. The sequences come from PBMCs, collected at follow-up. The receptors were gathered from a male donor with early-stage non-small cell lung cancer.

The rearrangement joins TRBV6-6 to TRBJ1-2; no reliable D call. Per the germline V gene, CDR1 is MNHNY and CDR2 is SVGAGI (reference sequence). The CDR3 is 14 amino acids. The V end lost 4 bases, the J end lost 4 bases, and 13 bases lay between the germline ends. CDR3 amino acids: CASSLLGVGYGYTF. The CDR3 region has the DNA TGTGCCAGCAGTTTGCTGGGAGTGGGCTATGGCTACACCTTC.

This clonotype has just a few counts. The CDR3 sequence: CATGTTGNQPQHF. DNA for the CDR3: TGTGCCACCGGGACAACCGGCAATCAGCCCCAGCATTTT. The chain combines TRBV24-1 with TRBJ1-5; tentative D call: TRBD1 (6 bases). CDR1 and CDR2 (germline): KGHDR, SFDVKD. This CDR3 is 13 amino acids long. V lost 9 bases and J lost 2, with 10 bases in between.